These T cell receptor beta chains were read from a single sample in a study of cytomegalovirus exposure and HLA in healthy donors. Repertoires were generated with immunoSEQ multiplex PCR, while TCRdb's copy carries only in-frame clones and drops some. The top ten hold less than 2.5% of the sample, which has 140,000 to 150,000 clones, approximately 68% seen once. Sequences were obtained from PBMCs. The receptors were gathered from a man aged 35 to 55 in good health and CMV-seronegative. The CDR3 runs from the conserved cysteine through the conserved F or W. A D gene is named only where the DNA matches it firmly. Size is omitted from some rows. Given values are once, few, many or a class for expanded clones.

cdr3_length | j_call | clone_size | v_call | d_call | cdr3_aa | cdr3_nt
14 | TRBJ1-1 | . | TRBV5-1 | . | CASSLQTGNTEAFF | TGCGCCAGCAGCTTGCAGACGGGGAACACTGAAGCTTTCTTT
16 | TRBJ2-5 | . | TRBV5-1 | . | CASSLEGFDSRWTQYF | TGCGCCAGCAGCTTGGAGGGGTTTGATTCTCGATGGACCCAGTACTTC
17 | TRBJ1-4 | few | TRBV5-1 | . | CASSLDAQGPTNEKLFF | TGCGCCAGCAGCTTAGATGCACAGGGCCCAACTAATGAAAAACTGTTTTTT
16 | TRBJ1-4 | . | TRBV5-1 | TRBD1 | CASSALTGLTNEKLFF | TGCGCCAGCAGCGCCCTGACAGGGTTGACTAATGAAAAACTGTTTTTT
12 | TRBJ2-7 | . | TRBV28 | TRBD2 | CASSPFSGSRYF | TGTGCCAGCAGTCCATTTAGCGGGAGCAGGTACTTC
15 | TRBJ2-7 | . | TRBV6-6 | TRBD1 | CASSTTRGSSYEQYF | TGTGCCAGCAGTACCACCAGGGGGAGCTCCTACGAGCAGTACTTC
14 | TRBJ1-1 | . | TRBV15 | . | CATSRDRWNTEAFF | TGTGCCACCAGCAGAGATCGGTGGAACACTGAAGCTTTCTTT
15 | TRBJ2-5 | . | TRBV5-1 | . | CASSLGTLQGETQYF | TGCGCCAGCAGCTTGGGAACGTTACAGGGAGAGACCCAGTACTTC
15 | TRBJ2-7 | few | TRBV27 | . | CASSSQGWVVSEQYF | TGTGCCAGCAGTTCGCAGGGTTGGGTGGTCTCCGAGCAGTACTTC
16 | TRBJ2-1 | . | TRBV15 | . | CATSRDDWPERIEQFF | TGTGCCACCAGCAGAGATGATTGGCCAGAGCGGATTGAGCAGTTCTTC
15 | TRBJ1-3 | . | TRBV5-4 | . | CASSLGGSSGNTIYF | TGTGCCAGCAGCTTGGGCGGTTCTTCTGGAAACACCATATATTTT
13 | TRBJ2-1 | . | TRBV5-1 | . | CASSLALTEEQFF | TGCGCCAGCAGCTTGGCTCTGACTGAGGAGCAGTTCTTC
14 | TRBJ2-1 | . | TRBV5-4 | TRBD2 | CASSLAGTYNEQFF | TGTGCCAGCAGCTTAGCGGGAACCTACAATGAGCAGTTCTTC
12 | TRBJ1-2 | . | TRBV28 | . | CASSSGIYGYTF | TGTGCCAGCAGTTCAGGCATATATGGCTACACCTTC
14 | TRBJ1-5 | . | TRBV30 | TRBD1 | CASGTGISNQPQHF | TGTGCCTCTGGGACAGGGATAAGCAATCAGCCCCAGCATTTT
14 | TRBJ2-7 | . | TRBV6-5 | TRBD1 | CASSYSRQGCEQYF | TGTGCCAGCAGTTACTCGAGACAGGGTTGCGAGCAGTACTTC
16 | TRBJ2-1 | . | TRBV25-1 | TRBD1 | CASSEYSGRGNNEQFF | TGTGCCAGCAGTGAATACAGTGGCAGGGGGAACAATGAGCAGTTCTTC
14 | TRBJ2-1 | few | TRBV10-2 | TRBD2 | CASRRLAGDNEQFF | TGCGCCAGCAGAAGATTAGCGGGGGACAATGAGCAGTTCTTC
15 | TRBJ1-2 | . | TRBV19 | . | CASSRPGLRSYGYTF | TGTGCCAGTAGTCGGCCGGGACTACGATCCTATGGCTACACCTTC
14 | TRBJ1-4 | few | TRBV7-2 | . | CASSPRQASEKLFF | TGTGCCAGCAGCCCACGACAAGCCAGTGAAAAACTGTTTTTT
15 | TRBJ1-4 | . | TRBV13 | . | CASSLGPGSNEKLFF | TGTGCCAGCAGCTTAGGGCCAGGATCTAATGAAAAACTGTTTTTT
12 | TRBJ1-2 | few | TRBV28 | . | CASSTGFEGYTF | TGTGCCAGCAGTACAGGGTTCGAGGGCTACACCTTC
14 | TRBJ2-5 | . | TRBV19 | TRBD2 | CASSLSGVQETQYF | TGTGCCAGTAGTCTGAGCGGGGTCCAAGAGACCCAGTACTTC
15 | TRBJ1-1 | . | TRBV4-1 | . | CASSLSGPLNTEAFF | TGCGCCAGCAGCCTTTCAGGCCCCTTGAACACTGAAGCTTTCTTT
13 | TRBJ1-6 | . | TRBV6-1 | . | CASSELEVSPLHF | TGTGCCAGCAGTGAATTAGAGGTTTCACCCCTCCACTTT
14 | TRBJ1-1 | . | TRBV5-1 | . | CASSLGTALTEAFF | TGCGCCAGCAGCTTGGGGACAGCTTTGACTGAAGCTTTCTTT
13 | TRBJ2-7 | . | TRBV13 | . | CASSSRAAYEQYF | TGTGCCAGCAGCTCGAGAGCGGCCTACGAGCAGTACTTC
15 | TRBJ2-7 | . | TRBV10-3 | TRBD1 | CAISPSQGAFYEQYF | TGTGCCATCAGTCCATCGCAGGGGGCGTTCTACGAGCAGTACTTC
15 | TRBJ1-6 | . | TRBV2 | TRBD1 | CASSRQGIYNSPLHF | TGTGCCAGCAGCAGACAGGGAATCTATAATTCACCCCTCCACTTT
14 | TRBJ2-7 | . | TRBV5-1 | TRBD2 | CASSPGLVSYEQYF | TGCGCCAGCAGCCCCGGACTAGTGAGCTACGAGCAGTACTTC
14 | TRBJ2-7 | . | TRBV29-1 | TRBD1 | CSVDAGQGTYEQYF | TGCAGCGTTGATGCGGGACAGGGAACCTACGAGCAGTACTTC
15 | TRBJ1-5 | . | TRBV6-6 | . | CASRMDWDSNQPQNF | TGTGCCAGCAGGATGGACTGGGATAGCAATCAGCCCCAGAATTTT
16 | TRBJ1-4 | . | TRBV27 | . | CASSLSWRATNEKLFF | TGTGCCAGCAGTTTATCGTGGAGGGCAACTAATGAAAAACTGTTTTTT
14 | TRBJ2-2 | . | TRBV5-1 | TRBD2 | CASLSGTTTGELFF | TGCGCCAGCCTTTCCGGGACTACGACCGGGGAGCTGTTTTTT
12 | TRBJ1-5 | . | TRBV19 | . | CASSVSDQPQHF | TGTGCCAGTAGCGTATCTGATCAGCCCCAGCATTTT
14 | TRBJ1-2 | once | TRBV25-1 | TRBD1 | CASSDIDRGYGYTF | TGTGCCAGCAGTGATATCGACAGGGGTTATGGCTACACCTTC
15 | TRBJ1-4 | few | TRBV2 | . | CASRARTATNEKLFF | TGTGCCAGCAGAGCAAGGACAGCAACTAATGAAAAACTGTTTTTT
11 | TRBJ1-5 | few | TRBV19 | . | CASSMEGPQHF | TGTGCCAGTAGTATGGAGGGGCCCCAGCATTTT
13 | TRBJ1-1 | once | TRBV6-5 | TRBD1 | CASRGQAGTEAFF | TGTGCCAGCAGGGGACAGGCCGGGACTGAAGCTTTCTTT
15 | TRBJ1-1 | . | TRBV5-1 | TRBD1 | CASSATGARSTEAFF | TGCGCCAGCAGCGCGACAGGGGCCCGGAGCACTGAAGCTTTCTTT
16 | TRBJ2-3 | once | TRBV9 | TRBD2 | CASSVGTSGRTDTQYF | TGTGCCAGCAGCGTAGGGACTAGCGGGAGGACAGATACGCAGTATTTT
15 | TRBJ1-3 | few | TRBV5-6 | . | CASSFWDFSGNTIYF | TGTGCCAGCAGCTTTTGGGACTTCTCTGGAAACACCATATATTTT
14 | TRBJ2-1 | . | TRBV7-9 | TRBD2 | CASIEGGRGNEQFF | TGTGCCAGCATAGAAGGCGGGAGGGGGAATGAGCAGTTCTTC
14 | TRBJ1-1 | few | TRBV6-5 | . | CASRWRLMNTEAFF | TGTGCCAGCAGGTGGAGACTGATGAACACTGAAGCTTTCTTT
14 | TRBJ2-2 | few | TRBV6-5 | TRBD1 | CASSERQGRGELFF | TGTGCCAGCAGTGAAAGACAGGGACGCGGGGAGCTGTTTTTT
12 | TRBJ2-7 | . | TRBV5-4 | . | CASSFAGLEQYF | TGTGCCAGCAGCTTTGCAGGACTCGAGCAGTACTTC